What follows are 2 T cell receptor beta chains derived from one specimen sequenced in a study of cytomegalovirus exposure and HLA in healthy donors. The PCR made use of 60 Vbeta and 13 Jbeta primers. The assay was immunoSEQ multiplex PCR, and TCRdb's table has in-frame clones only and misses some. The sample table sets out 75,000 to 90,000 clones. The specimen sequenced was PBMCs. The receptor source for this set is a woman aged 55-70 years in good health and CMV-seronegative.

J is TRBJ2-2 and V is TRBV2; 8 bases are a match to TRBD2. Germline V gives CDR1 SNHLY, CDR2 FYNNEI. CDR3 length: 17 amino acids. Losses at the gene ends were 2 bases for V and 1 base for J; bases not matched to a gene: 6. CDR3 sequence reads: CASSELAGNLNTGELFF. DNA of the CDR3: TGTGCCAGCAGTGAACTAGCGGGCAATTTGAACACCGGGGAGCTGTTTTTT.

The chain combines TRBV6-6 with TRBJ2-5, with 11 bases lining up with TRBD1. Matching the DNA end better, TRBJ2-7 makes the J call doubtful. CDR3 length: 15 residues. Germline loops: CDR1 MNHNY, CDR2 SVGAGI (reference sequence). The CDR3 DNA reads TGTGCCAGCAGTTGGGGGGACAGGGGGACCTACGAGCAGTACTTC. Translating gives CASSWGDRGTYEQYF.